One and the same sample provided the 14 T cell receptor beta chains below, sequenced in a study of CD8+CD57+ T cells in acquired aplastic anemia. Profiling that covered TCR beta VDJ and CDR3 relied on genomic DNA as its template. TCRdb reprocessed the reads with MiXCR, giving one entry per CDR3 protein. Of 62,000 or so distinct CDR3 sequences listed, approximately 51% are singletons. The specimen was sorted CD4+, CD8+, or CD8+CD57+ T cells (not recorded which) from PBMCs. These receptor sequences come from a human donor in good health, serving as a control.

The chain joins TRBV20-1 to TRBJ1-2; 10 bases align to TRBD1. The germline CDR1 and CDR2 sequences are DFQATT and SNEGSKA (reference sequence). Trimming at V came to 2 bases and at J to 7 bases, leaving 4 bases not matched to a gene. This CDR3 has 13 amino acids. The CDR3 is CSARTTGGSGYTF. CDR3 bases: TGCAGTGCTAGAACGACAGGGGGCAGTGGCTACACCTTC.

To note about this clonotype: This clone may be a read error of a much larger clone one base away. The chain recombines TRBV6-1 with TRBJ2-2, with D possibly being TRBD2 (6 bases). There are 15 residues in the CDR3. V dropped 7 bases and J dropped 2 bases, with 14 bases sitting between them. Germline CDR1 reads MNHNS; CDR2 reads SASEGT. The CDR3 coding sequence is TGTGCCAGCATTAGAGGACTACGTAACACCGGGGAGCTGTTTTTT. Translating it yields CASIRGLRNTGELFF.

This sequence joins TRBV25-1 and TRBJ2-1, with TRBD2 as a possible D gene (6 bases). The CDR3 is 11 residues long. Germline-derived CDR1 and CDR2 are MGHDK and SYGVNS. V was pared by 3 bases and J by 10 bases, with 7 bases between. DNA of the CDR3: TGTGCCAGCAGTGAGGGGAGGGAGCAGTTCTTC. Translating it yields CASSEGREQFF.

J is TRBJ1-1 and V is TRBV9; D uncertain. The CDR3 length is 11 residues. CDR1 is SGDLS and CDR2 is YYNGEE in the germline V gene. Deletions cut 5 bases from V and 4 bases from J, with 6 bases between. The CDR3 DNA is TGTGCCAGCAGTCCGAGCACTGAAGCTTTCTTT. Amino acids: CASSPSTEAFF.

CDR3 coding DNA: TGTGCCAGCAGTGGCCAGGGACTAGCGGGGGCCGAGCAGTACTTC. Its protein is CASSGQGLAGAEQYF. The genes are TRBV2 and TRBJ2-7, with 14 positions matching TRBD2. J was trimmed by 6 bases and V by 4 bases; bases with no gene match: 5. The CDR3 is 15 residues long. Germline CDR1 SNHLY, CDR2 FYNNEI.

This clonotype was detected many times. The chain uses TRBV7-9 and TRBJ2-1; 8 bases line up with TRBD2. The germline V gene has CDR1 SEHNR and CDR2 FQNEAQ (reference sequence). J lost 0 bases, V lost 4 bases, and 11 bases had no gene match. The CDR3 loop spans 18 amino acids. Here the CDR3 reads CASSSNRLASSSYNEQFF. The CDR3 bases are TGTGCCAGCAGCTCGAACCGACTAGCGTCGAGCTCCTACAATGAGCAGTTCTTC.

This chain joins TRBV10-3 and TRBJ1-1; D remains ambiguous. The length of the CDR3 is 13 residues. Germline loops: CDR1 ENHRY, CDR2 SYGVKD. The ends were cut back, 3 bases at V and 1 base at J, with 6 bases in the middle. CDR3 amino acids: CAISEIRNTEAFF. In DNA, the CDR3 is TGTGCCATCAGTGAAATCCGGAACACTGAAGCTTTCTTT.

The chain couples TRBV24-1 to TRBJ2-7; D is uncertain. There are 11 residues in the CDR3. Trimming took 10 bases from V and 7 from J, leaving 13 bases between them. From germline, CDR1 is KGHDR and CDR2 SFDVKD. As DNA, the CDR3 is TGTGCCACAGAACGGAACGGGGAGCAGTACTTC. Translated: CATERNGEQYF.

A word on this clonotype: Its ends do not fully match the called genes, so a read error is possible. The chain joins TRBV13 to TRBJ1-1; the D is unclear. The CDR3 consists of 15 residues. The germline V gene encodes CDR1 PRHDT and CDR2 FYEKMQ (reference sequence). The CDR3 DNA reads TGTGCCAGCAGCTCGAACTTACGGGAGAACGCTGAAGCTTTCTTT. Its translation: CASSSNLRENAEAFF. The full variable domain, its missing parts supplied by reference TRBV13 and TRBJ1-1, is AAGVIQSPRHLIKEKRETATLKCYPIPRHDTVYWYQQGPGQDPQFLISFYEKMQSDKGSIPDRFSAQQFSDYHSELNMSSLELGDSALYFCASSSNLRENAEAFFGQGTRLTVV.

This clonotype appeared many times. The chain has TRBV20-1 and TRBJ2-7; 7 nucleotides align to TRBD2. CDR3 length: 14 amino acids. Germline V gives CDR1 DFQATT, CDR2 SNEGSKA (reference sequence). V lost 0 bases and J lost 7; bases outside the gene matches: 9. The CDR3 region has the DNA TGCAGTGCTAGAGAGCGGGGGACTCTCAGGGAGCAGTACTTC. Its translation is CSARERGTLREQYF.

CDR3 sequence (DNA): TGTGCCAGTAGCGGACAGGGGCACTACAATGAGCAGTTCTTC. Translation: CASSGQGHYNEQFF. The chain is built from TRBV19 and TRBJ2-1; TRBD1 aligns across 9 bases. V shed 6 bases and J 3 bases; nucleotides not matched to a gene: 3. The V gene's germline CDR1 is LNHDA and CDR2 SQIVND (reference sequence). The CDR3 spans 14 residues.

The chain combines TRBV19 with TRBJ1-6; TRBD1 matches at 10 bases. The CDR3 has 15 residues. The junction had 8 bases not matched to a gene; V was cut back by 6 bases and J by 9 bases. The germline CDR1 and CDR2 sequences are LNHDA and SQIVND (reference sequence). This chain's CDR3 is CASRDHGTGASPLHF. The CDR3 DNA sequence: TGTGCCAGTAGGGACCACGGGACAGGGGCTTCACCCCTCCACTTT.

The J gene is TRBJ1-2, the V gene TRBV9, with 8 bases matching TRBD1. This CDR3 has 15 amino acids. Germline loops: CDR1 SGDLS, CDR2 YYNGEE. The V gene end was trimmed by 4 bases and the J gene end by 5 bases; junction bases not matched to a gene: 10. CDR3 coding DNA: TGTGCCAGCAGCCCACAGGACAGGGCAGGGTATGGCTACACCTTC. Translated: CASSPQDRAGYGYTF.

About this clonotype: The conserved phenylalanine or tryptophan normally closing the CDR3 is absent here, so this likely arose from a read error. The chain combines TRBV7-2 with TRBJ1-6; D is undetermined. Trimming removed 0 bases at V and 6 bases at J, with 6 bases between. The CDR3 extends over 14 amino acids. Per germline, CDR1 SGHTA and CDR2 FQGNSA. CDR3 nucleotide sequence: TGTGCCAGCAGCTTAGCACACAGTAATTCACCCCTCCACTTG. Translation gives CASSLAHSNSPLHL.